This entry describes one T cell receptor (beta chain). Its cognate antigen is unknown. The sample carries other DNA sequences with the same CDR3. This specimen belongs to a study of cytomegalovirus exposure and HLA in healthy donors. Study-wide results and caveats: Three chains linked to CMV were shown in vitro to be specific for CMV antigens. A cluster of highly shared sequence variants was likely a sequencing artifact. The study labeled 164 TCR beta chains cytomegalovirus-associated.

The donors comprised healthy bone marrow donors. PCR used 60 Vbeta primers and 13 Jbeta primers. Some clones are missing from TCRdb's copy, which holds only in-frame ones; the method was immunoSEQ multiplex PCR. The sample records about 160,000 clones, just over 75% being singletons. The sample comprised PBMCs. This TCR came from a man aged 35 to 55 in good health and CMV-seronegative.

DNA of the CDR3: TGCGCCAGCAGCTTGCCGGGGGAGGATACGCAGTATTTT. Its protein product is CASSLPGEDTQYF. The chain has TRBV5-1 and TRBJ2-3; D perhaps matches TRBD2 (6 bases). The V end was cut by 1 base, the J end by 6 bases, with 9 bases between. This CDR3 contains 13 residues. The germline V gene encodes CDR1 SGHRS and CDR2 YFSETQ. The full variable domain, rest sourced from reference TRBV5-1 and TRBJ2-3, is KAGVTQTPRYLIKTRGQQVTLSCSPISGHRSVSWYQQTPGQGLQFLFEYFSETQRNKGNFPGRFSGRQFSNSRSEMNVSTLELGDSALYLCASSLPGEDTQYFGPGTRLTVL.